The entry that follows covers one T cell receptor (beta chain) sequence. The antigen remains undetermined. The sample comes from a study of post-analysis software for immune sequencing data. Study context: Clinical courses comprised relapsing-remitting, secondary progressive and progressive-relapsing multiple sclerosis.

The CDR3 loop spans 17 amino acids. V shed 4 bases and J 3 bases; nucleotides not matched to a gene: 6. cDNA libraries for TCR beta contained unique molecular identifiers. Yield was some 540,000 cDNA molecules from roughly 0.93 to 9.6 million T cells. TCRdb reprocessed the PCR reads via MiXCR and lists one record per CDR3 protein. The data hold roughly 600,000 distinct CDR3 sequences, with roughly 46% observed a single time. Study results and caveats: Those samples that were prepared in the same batch co-clustered strongly by F measure. Significantly decreased normalized Chao1 diversity was recorded for multiple sclerosis patients relative to controls. Five TRBV segments were more frequent in patients than controls; TRBV5-6, TRBV5-1 and TRBV20-1 belonged to this group.

The specimen sequenced was blood. This receptor was taken from a girl between 5 and 17 years old with multiple sclerosis. This chain links TRBV12-3 or TRBV12-4 with TRBJ2-4; TRBD2 matches at 13 bases. The DNA for the CDR3 is TGTGCCAGCAGTTCCTGGACTAGCGGGAGTGGCAAAAACATTCAGTACTTC. This codes for CASSSWTSGSGKNIQYF.